Listed below are T cell receptor beta chains from one sample, sequenced in a study of CD8+ T cells in alopecia areata. Assay used: immunoSEQ multiplex PCR; TCRdb lists only in-frame clones, some missing. This sample has 200,000 to 250,000 clones; approximately 40% occur once, and the top ten carry 2% to 3%. The sample here was CD4+ T cells sorted from blood, taken around week 36, from a patient treated with tofacitinib. Receptor source: a human donor with alopecia areata. The CDR3 runs from the conserved cysteine through the conserved F or W. D genes are given only for firm matches. Size is omitted from some rows. Given values are once, few, many or a class for expanded clones.

d_call cdr3_length j_call v_call clone_size cdr3_aa cdr3_nt
TRBD2 15 TRBJ2-7 TRBV15 . CATSRDRGSPYEQYF TGTGCCACCAGCAGAGATCGCGGGAGCCCGTACGAGCAGTACTTC
. 15 TRBJ2-5 TRBV4-2 . CASSQRSRGLETQYF TGTGCCAGCAGCCAAAGGTCCCGGGGGCTAGAGACCCAGTACTTC
TRBD2 14 TRBJ2-7 TRBV5-1 . CASSSGLAGNEQYF TGCGCCAGCAGCTCTGGACTAGCGGGCAACGAGCAGTACTTC
. 13 TRBJ1-4 TRBV25-1 . CASRESMWGELFF TGTGCCAGCAGGGAATCGATGTGGGGGGAACTGTTTTTT
. 12 TRBJ2-3 TRBV7-2 . CASSLGQAAQYF TGTGCCAGCAGCTTAGGGCAGGCGGCGCAGTATTTT
TRBD2 15 TRBJ2-1 TRBV29-1 few CSVARLAFPNNEQFF TGCAGCGTTGCACGACTAGCTTTTCCAAACAATGAGCAGTTCTTC
. 15 TRBJ2-2 TRBV30 . CAWSVPGADTGELFF TGTGCCTGGAGTGTACCGGGGGCGGACACCGGGGAGCTGTTTTTT
. 13 TRBJ1-1 TRBV15 few CATSRTGDTEAFF TGTGCCACCAGCAGGACCGGGGACACTGAAGCTTTCTTT
. 13 TRBJ1-1 TRBV30 . CATTNRVESEAFF TGTGCCACCACTAACAGGGTTGAGAGTGAAGCTTTCTTT
TRBD1 15 TRBJ2-7 TRBV15 few CATSRGRDSSYEQYF TGTGCCACCAGCAGAGGCCGGGACAGCTCCTACGAGCAGTACTTC
. 15 TRBJ2-7 TRBV19 once CASSIRPGQSYEQYF TGTGCCAGTAGCATACGTCCGGGACAATCCTACGAGCAGTACTTC
TRBD1 13 TRBJ2-5 TRBV2 . CASSLDRAETQYF TGTGCCAGCAGTTTAGACAGGGCAGAGACCCAGTACTTC
. 13 TRBJ2-5 TRBV5-1 . CASSLGREETQYF TGCGCCAGCAGCTTAGGGAGAGAAGAGACCCAGTACTTC
TRBD2 16 TRBJ2-1 TRBV30 . CAWSGQLLAGLVEQFF TGTGCCTGGAGTGGACAGCTGCTAGCGGGACTGGTTGAGCAGTTCTTC
. 13 TRBJ1-2 TRBV10-3 few CAIGIRADYGYTF TGTGCCATCGGTATCAGGGCGGACTATGGCTACACCTTC
TRBD1 14 TRBJ2-5 TRBV6-5 . CASSSGQGRETQYF TGTGCCAGCAGTTCTGGACAGGGGCGGGAGACCCAGTACTTC
TRBD2 13 TRBJ2-1 TRBV30 . CAWTRREGNEQFF TGTGCCTGGACCCGGCGGGAGGGCAATGAGCAGTTCTTC
. 12 TRBJ2-3 TRBV2 . CASSTTADTQYF TGTGCCAGCAGTACAACGGCAGATACGCAGTATTTT
TRBD1 14 TRBJ2-7 TRBV5-1 . CASSGGTGVGEQYF TGCGCCAGCAGCGGCGGGACAGGGGTCGGCGAGCAGTACTTC
TRBD1 16 TRBJ1-5 TRBV30 . CAWSTSGTGGRQPQHF TGTGCCTGGAGTACCTCTGGGACAGGGGGTAGGCAGCCCCAGCATTTT
TRBD2 18 TRBJ2-5 TRBV2 . CASSRTSGSLQAGETQYF TGTGCCAGCAGTAGGACTAGCGGGAGCCTCCAAGCAGGGGAGACCCAGTACTTC
. 14 TRBJ1-4 TRBV4-1 few CASSPPGTREKLFF TGCGCCAGCAGCCCGCCCGGGACACGAGAAAAACTGTTTTTT
. 14 TRBJ2-1 TRBV5-1 few CASSSWAWGDEQFF TGCGCCAGCAGCTCGTGGGCCTGGGGCGATGAGCAGTTCTTC
. 13 TRBJ2-1 TRBV25-1 . CASSVGGGNEQFF TGTGCCAGCAGTGTGGGAGGGGGGAATGAGCAGTTCTTC
. 12 TRBJ2-5 TRBV18 . CASSLLQETQYF TGTGCCAGCTCACTTCTCCAAGAGACCCAGTACTTC
. 16 TRBJ1-4 TRBV9 . CASSVAAAATNEKLFF TGTGCCAGCAGCGTAGCTGCAGCAGCAACTAATGAAAAACTGTTTTTT
. 15 TRBJ2-7 TRBV27 few CASSFGRGKAYEQYF TGTGCCAGCAGTTTTGGGCGCGGCAAAGCCTACGAGCAGTACTTC
. 15 TRBJ1-3 TRBV5-1 . CASSLGPNSGNTIYF TGCGCCAGCAGCTTGGGGCCGAACTCTGGAAACACCATATATTTT
TRBD2 14 TRBJ2-7 TRBV7-2 . CASSLRTSHYEQYF TGTGCCAGCAGCCTGCGGACTAGCCACTACGAGCAGTACTTC
. 14 TRBJ1-3 TRBV25-1 . CASSELTEGNTIYF TGTGCCAGCAGTGAGTTGACAGAGGGAAACACCATATATTTT
TRBD2 16 TRBJ2-7 TRBV9 . CASSVGSTSGEVEQYF TGTGCCAGCAGCGTAGGCTCAACTAGCGGTGAAGTCGAGCAGTACTTC
. 14 TRBJ2-3 TRBV15 . CATSRTPAMDTQYF TGTGCCACCAGCAGAACCCCCGCGATGGATACGCAGTATTTT
. 15 TRBJ1-5 TRBV2 . CASTPDGSFNQPQHF TGTGCCAGCACTCCAGACGGATCCTTCAATCAGCCCCAGCATTTT
TRBD1 14 TRBJ1-5 TRBV2 . CASSPGTAGQPQHF TGTGCCAGCAGCCCCGGGACAGCGGGTCAGCCCCAGCATTTT
. 11 TRBJ1-5 TRBV30 . CAWSQSGSQHF TGTGCCTGGAGTCAGTCTGGATCCCAGCATTTT
. 15 TRBJ2-7 TRBV11-3 . CASSLDGGPSYEQYF TGTGCCAGCAGCTTAGACGGGGGGCCCTCCTACGAGCAGTACTTC
. 14 TRBJ2-3 TRBV7-3 few CASSPDSSTDTQYF TGTGCCAGCAGCCCGGACAGCAGCACAGATACGCAGTATTTT
. 12 TRBJ1-2 TRBV7-9 few CASSLGGISHTF TGTGCCAGCAGCTTAGGGGGGATATCTCACACCTTC
TRBD1 13 TRBJ2-4 TRBV6-6 . CASRRDRVDIQYF TGTGCCAGCAGGAGAGACAGGGTGGACATTCAGTACTTC